This T cell receptor beta chain came from a study of cytomegalovirus exposure and HLA in healthy donors (dated by TCRdb to about 2017). General notes on the study: An earlier analysis of some 500 of the donors reported more than 250 Gb of sequence data and about 100 million unique TCR beta sequences from 150 million to 200 million T cells. An early release that covered approximately 600 HLA-typed donors contained around 300 gigabases of sequencing data and tens of millions of unique TCR sequences. Of the 398 genotyped donors, about 84% fell in the genetic ancestry cluster associated with self-reported Caucasian donors. The aim of the study was to test whether cataloging public T cell receptors could identify signatures of past pathogen exposure. The study profiled the T cell repertoires of more than 500 subjects by immunosequencing and related them to cytomegalovirus serostatus. Besides the first cohort of around 670 subjects, a separate validation cohort made up of roughly 120 different subjects was used. The study combined high-throughput TCR immunosequencing, statistical association of individual TCRs with disease status, and machine learning to predict cytomegalovirus infection status. In a later analysis, previously published TCR beta repertoires from 670 or so donors were re-analyzed and high-resolution HLA genotyping was added so that TCR occurrence patterns could be studied. Rather than drawing on any new phenotypic data, the later analysis identified candidate immune exposures from TCR beta sequences and the way those sequences occurred across donors. In an earlier analysis of 500 to 650 of the donors, high-throughput TCR beta sequencing was used to judge whether each TCR beta V gene segment behaved as functional or pseudogenic. Alongside the repertoire data, information on donor age, sex, ethnicity and CMV serostatus was compiled. A later genetic analysis used genome-wide SNP genotypes for about 60% of the roughly 700 donors, treating that subset as a discovery cohort. All discovery cohort repertoires had been generated using a single sequencing platform. HLA typing included class I and class II loci at four-digit resolution. The number of donors typed differed by locus, with about 629-630 for A, B, C, DRB1 and DQB1, roughly 520 for DQA1, some 570 for DPA1, and roughly 450 for DPB1. Because of strong linkage in the cohort, roughly five DR-DQ haplotypes were treated as single units for association and clustering. On average, about 200,000 unique TCR beta nucleotide sequences were sequenced per donor among 398 genotyped donors of the cohort, with about 19% of those sequences being non-productive.

Counted from cysteine to phenylalanine, this CDR3 has 20 amino acids. Only CDR3 DNA remains: 60 bases, in frame from the first base. The V and J ends are trimmed by 5 bases and 0 bases, leaving 27 bases between them. In the germline V gene (reference sequence), CDR1 corresponds to MNHEY and CDR2 to SMNVEV. The cohort was made up of hundreds of healthy bone marrow donors. At the time of sampling, all cohort members were nominally healthy, though unrecorded immune exposures were likely present. The donor tested CMV seronegative and was one of the 352 seronegative cohort members. Each donor provided a peripheral blood sample, and peripheral blood mononuclear cells were used for TCR beta sequencing. Genomic DNA extraction from the blood cell samples was performed with the Qiagen DNeasy Blood Extraction Kit. Libraries were made using the immunoSEQ multiplex PCR assay. For the multiplex PCR, a mixture combining 60 forward primers for TCR Vbeta segments and 13 reverse primers for TCR Jbeta segments was used. The CDR3 region of rearranged TCR beta genes was amplified from genomic DNA with a multiplex PCR assay. The amplified TCR beta libraries were sequenced on the Illumina HiSeq System as 87-base-pair reads. On the study's bioinformatics: A later analysis counted approximately 84 million unique TCR beta chains across the 650 to 700 repertoires, and some 11 million of these chains were shared by at least two donors. A nearest-neighbor algorithm error-corrected the raw reads and collapsed the reads into unique sequences, merging closely related sequences to remove PCR and sequencing errors. V, D and J gene segments were assigned by aligning CDR3 sequences to IMGT reference sequences. For a sequence to be retained, a match of at least six nucleotides to both a V gene segment and a J gene segment was required. A rearrangement counted as productive if the CDR3 had no stop codons and remained in frame with V and J, and every other rearrangement counted as non-productive. CDR3 was defined according to IMGT convention as the region running from the second conserved V-encoded cysteine to the conserved J-encoded phenylalanine. The earlier analysis of 500 to 650 of the donors excluded any sequence lacking an unambiguous match to a single V gene segment. In an earlier analysis of 450 to 700 of the donors, V segments were called functional above 56.7% productive rearrangements and were called segregating when the between-donor standard deviation exceeded 5%. A statistical classification framework was built to diagnose cytomegalovirus status from the catalog of TCR beta chain sequences. In a later analysis, V and J genes were assigned by comparing TCR nucleotide sequences against IMGT/GENE-DB human TR gene sequences. A later analysis assigned CDR3 sequences and most-parsimonious VDJ recombination scenarios with the TCRdist pipeline. In a later analysis, each TCR beta chain was defined by its CDR3 amino acid sequence together with its V-gene family, and reads without a unique V-gene family were excluded. In a later analysis, nearly 600 highly shared, low-generation-probability nucleotide sequences were removed to address suspected cross-contamination and a sequencing artifact. For each public chain, a later analysis derived a clonal expansion index from normalized ranks of inferred template counts within each repertoire. Generation probabilities in a later analysis came from a VDJ recombination model fitted to out-of-frame rearrangements, and those results were checked against IGoR. A later analysis scored TCR-TCR, TCR-HLA and TCR-CMV co-occurrence with hypergeometric tests, applying a repertoire-size bias correction to TCR pairs. False discovery rates were estimated in a later analysis by permuting HLA or CMV assignments 20 times. In a later analysis, co-occurring TCRs were grouped with DBSCAN, and TCRdist sequence similarity was added when clustering was performed within HLA-allele-positive subsets. Repertoires with fewer than 30,000 or more than 120,000 public chains were left out of co-occurrence clustering, as were five repertoires with anomalous nucleotide sharing. Imported from immuneACCESS, the table was reduced by TCRdb to in-frame sequences with V and J called. These copies leave out some clones; in studies compared against another copy, an unresolved V gene accounts for under half, and the cause of the remainder is not known. That table is the source of V, J and clone size, and D and trimming were worked out from the DNA. Across this sample there are about 150,000 clones, with roughly 73% seen only once. The leading ten clones occupy roughly 1.1% of the sample.

Findings and caveats that apply to the study as a whole: Because counts were too low, seventeen rarely observed V segments, including chromosome 9 orphons, were left out of the earlier analysis of about 620 of the donors. The authors suggested that the approach could potentially be extended to other disease states and immunological phenotypes. This cohort had only TCR beta chains sequenced, and the lack of alpha or paired-chain data limited which features could be detected. Because the 87-base-pair reads could not distinguish some IMGT-functional V segments, including TRBV6-2 and TRBV6-3, those segments were excluded. According to a later genetic analysis, donors in an Asian-associated ancestry cluster had fewer N-insertions in productive TCRs than the approximately 700-donor mean. A further reported finding was that TCR beta sequences accurately predicted the HLA-A and HLA-B alleles for most subjects in the first cohort. The classifier was reported to diagnose cytomegalovirus status with high specificity and sensitivity in both the original cohort and the validation cohort. In a later analysis, 15,000 to 20,000 TCR beta sequences were associated with specific HLA alleles at a false discovery rate of 0.05. For the cohort, immune exposure information was limited to CMV serostatus. The sequencing pipeline was judged likely to have produced a cluster of highly shared sequence variants as a technical artifact. Most TCR sequences were seen in very few donors, while some public TCRs were found in many individuals. HLA typing was unavailable for some donors at each locus, so association tests used only the typed subset. Sequencing depth was assumed to be roughly uniform across donors in the presence/absence analyses, though that assumption may not hold. A total of roughly 160 TCR beta chains were listed by the study as associated with cytomegalovirus. An earlier analysis of approximately 500 of the donors showed that most TCR beta V segments appeared in productive rearrangements either about 87% or about 30% of the time, which broadly matched IMGT annotations. According to a later analysis, most CMV-associated TCR beta chains appeared to be HLA-restricted, and the HLA associations seemed to be driven largely by CMV exposure. Linkage disequilibrium might explain the correlated functional status among segregating V segments, but an unknown experimental factor could not be excluded. Assigning TCR associations to individual alleles was difficult when HLA alleles, especially DR and DQ, strongly co-occurred. Three of the identified cytomegalovirus-associated TCR beta chains were confirmed in vitro to be specific for cytomegalovirus antigens. Compared with equally common non-associated chains, HLA-associated TCR beta chains in a later analysis were more clonally expanded and had lower generation probabilities. According to a later analysis, TCR association rates differed among HLA loci, with DRB1 alleles showing the most associated TCRs and HLA-C alleles showing the fewest. In a later genetic analysis, a missense DCLRE1C variant was associated with V-gene and J-gene trimming of TCR beta chains, and the association was replicated in an independent cohort. In a later analysis, several top co-occurrence clusters were reported to appear linked to parvovirus B19, influenza, CMV and Epstein-Barr virus.

To note about this clone: Its antigen remains unidentified. No qualities accompany the bases; no much larger clone lies one base away.

Sequencing was done on a sample of PBMCs. This TCR came from a male donor in good health and CMV-seronegative. The chain was built from TRBV27 and TRBJ2-3; matching of 7 bases hints at TRBD1 as the D gene. Here the CDR3 is given as CASSRGLRDSRAASTDTQYF. The nucleotide sequence reads TGTGCCAGCAGTCGGGGGTTAAGGGACAGTCGGGCGGCTAGCACAGATACGCAGTATTTT.